This T cell receptor (beta chain) derives from a study of blood T cell repertoires in COVID-19. Clones were read by immunoSEQ multiplex PCR, and TCRdb kept only the in-frame ones, dropping some. The sample gives about 180,000 clones, 80% to 90% of which show up once; over 2.5% is in the top ten. Germline V CDR1 and CDR2: SEHNR, FQNEAQ (reference sequence). Trimming left V 6 bases short and J 0 bases short, with 18 bases between. The CDR3 runs 17 residues. The material sequenced was peripheral blood. This sequence originates from a man aged 60-69 years with acute or convalescent COVID-19. The V call is TRBV7-9, the J call TRBJ2-1; D is possibly TRBD2 (5 bases). As DNA, the CDR3 is TGTGCCAGCAGGGCTAGCAACCCCTGGAGCTCCTACAATGAGCAGTTCTTC. This gives the protein CASRASNPWSSYNEQFF.